The 32 T cell receptor beta chains given below trace back to one sample, sequenced in a study of PD-1 blockade in classical Hodgkin lymphoma. TCRdb keeps only in-frame clones here, not all; method: immunoSEQ multiplex PCR. The table has some 30,000 clones, roughly 70% seen once. Exposure to brentuximab vedotin varied, and each patient had relapsed following autologous stem cell transplantation. Specimen: peripheral blood mononuclear cells (PBMCs), collected before the second cycle of nivolumab. The receptors derive from a human donor with classical Hodgkin lymphoma.

The rearrangement uses TRBV7-9 and TRBJ1-2; no firm D call. Deletions cut 9 bases from V and 5 bases from J, with 19 bases between. The CDR3 contains 14 residues. In germline, CDR1 is SEHNR, CDR2 FQNEAQ (reference sequence). This CDR3 is CASTPTQWAYGYTF. The CDR3 coding sequence is TGTGCCAGTACCCCTACGCAGTGGGCGTATGGCTACACCTTC.

This sequence joins TRBV7-2 and TRBJ1-3, with D hard to call. The CDR3 length is 10 residues. CDR1 is SGHTA, CDR2 FQGNSA, per germline. Trimming took off 8 bases at V and 1 base at J, with 0 bases between the two ends. CDR3 sequence: CASSGNTIYF. The CDR3 coding sequence is TGTGCCAGCTCTGGAAACACCATATATTTT.

This clone was observed once. The chain has TRBV6-5 and TRBJ2-1; D gene ambiguous. The CDR3 is made up of 14 amino acids. The V end was cut by 6 bases, the J end by 0 bases, with 9 bases between. Germline V lookup: CDR1 MNHEY, CDR2 SVGAGI. The CDR3 spells CASSLRSSYNEQFF. The DNA for the CDR3 is TGTGCCAGCAGCCTGAGGAGCTCCTACAATGAGCAGTTCTTC.

This clone occurred a few times. The CDR3 coding sequence is TGTGCCAGCAGTGCCACAGGGAGAGGCACTGAAGCTTTCTTT. Amino acids: CASSATGRGTEAFF. V gene TRBV6-5 combines with J gene TRBJ1-1, with D maybe TRBD1 (6 bases). V lost 5 bases to trimming and J lost 4 bases, with 14 bases between them. The CDR3 sequence is 14 residues long. Germline values: CDR1 MNHEY, CDR2 SVGAGI.

This chain uses TRBV11-3 with TRBJ1-1; D is unclear. V was clipped by 1 base and J by 5 bases, with 11 bases between them. There are 14 residues in the CDR3. The germline gives CDR1 SGHNT, CDR2 YENEEA. The DNA for the CDR3 is TGTGCCAGCAGCTTAGTAGGCACCTTTACTGAAGCTTTCTTT. Amino acid sequence: CASSLVGTFTEAFF.

This rearrangement joins TRBV9 to TRBJ1-4; tentative D call: TRBD1 (5 bases). The CDR3 loop spans 15 amino acids. Germline CDR1 reads SGDLS; CDR2 reads YYNGEE. The V end lost 0 bases, the J end lost 5 bases, and 11 bases lay between the germline ends. The CDR3 sequence: CASSVALGLNEKLFF. In DNA form, the CDR3 reads TGTGCCAGCAGCGTAGCCTTGGGACTGAATGAAAAACTGTTTTTT.

V and J are TRBV6-6 and TRBJ1-5, with D maybe TRBD1 (6 bases). The ends were cut back, 2 bases at V and 6 bases at J, with 11 bases in the middle. This CDR3 comprises 14 residues. Per germline, CDR1 MNHNY and CDR2 SVGAGI (reference sequence). The DNA for the CDR3 is TGTGCCAGCAGTTACGCAGGGGACGCTCAGCCCCAGCATTTT. Amino acids: CASSYAGDAQPQHF.

This clone has more than one count but fewer than ten. V is TRBV5-1 and J is TRBJ2-1, with D possibly TRBD2 on 6 matching bases. Deletions cut 0 bases from V and 9 bases from J, with 16 bases between. The length of the CDR3 is 15 residues. The germline V gene encodes CDR1 SGHRS and CDR2 YFSETQ. CDR3 DNA: TGCGCCAGCAGCTTGGTGGACTGGGGGGTGGGTGAGCAGTTCTTC. This sequence encodes CASSLVDWGVGEQFF. Full variable domain (rest looked up from reference TRBV5-1 and TRBJ2-1): KAGVTQTPRYLIKTRGQQVTLSCSPISGHRSVSWYQQTPGQGLQFLFEYFSETQRNKGNFPGRFSGRQFSNSRSEMNVSTLELGDSALYLCASSLVDWGVGEQFFGPGTRLTVL.

In this sample, this clone turned up a few times. V usage is TRBV4-1 and J usage is TRBJ1-3; 7 nucleotides line up with TRBD1. The CDR3 length is 19 residues. CDR1 and CDR2 from the germline V gene are MGHRA and YSYEKL. Trimming cost V 2 bases and J 0 bases; bases outside gene matches: 13. DNA of the CDR3: TGCGCCAGCAGCCAAAGTCGGGACAGCTATTTTCTCTCTGGAAACACCATATATTTT. Translated, it gives CASSQSRDSYFLSGNTIYF.

This chain links TRBV7-2 with TRBJ1-4, with 7 nucleotides matching TRBD1. This CDR3 is built from 15 residues. Trimming removed 6 bases from V and 4 bases from J; junction bases left unmatched: 8. Germline assignment: CDR1 SGHTA and CDR2 FQGNSA. The DNA for the CDR3 is TGTGCCAGCAGTCTGACAGGGCGAAATAATGAAAAACTGTTTTTT. Its protein product is CASSLTGRNNEKLFF.

This clone has only a few counts. The gene calls are TRBV7-2 and TRBJ2-5; 11 bases match TRBD2. Germline V lookup: CDR1 SGHTA, CDR2 FQGNSA. Unmatched junction bases numbered 5, after V lost 2 bases and J lost 3 bases. This CDR3 is 16 amino acids long. The CDR3 sequence: CASSLKSSGGKETQYF. The CDR3 coding sequence is TGTGCCAGCAGCTTAAAGTCTAGCGGGGGGAAAGAGACCCAGTACTTC.

The chain is built from TRBV5-4 and TRBJ1-1; a possible D gene is TRBD1 (6 bases). Trimming left V 2 bases short and J 7 bases short, with 18 bases between. The CDR3 length is 15 residues. Germline V gene lookup returns CDR1 SGHNT and CDR2 YYREEE (reference sequence). Here the CDR3 DNA reads TGTGCCAGCAGCTTAGGGGGTCCCTCGGGGTTTGAAGCTTTCTTT. Amino acids: CASSLGGPSGFEAFF.

In its sample, this clone is large. The rearrangement uses TRBV7-9 and TRBJ1-6, with D uncertain. This CDR3 comprises 13 residues. The germline gives CDR1 SEHNR, CDR2 FQNEAQ (reference sequence). The V end was cut by 1 base, the J end by 6 bases, with 4 bases between. CDR3 in DNA: TGTGCCAGCAGCTTAGGGAGTAATTCACCCCTCCACTTT. Translated, it gives CASSLGSNSPLHF.

This clone was found once. The rearrangement uses TRBV15 and TRBJ1-1, with 8 bases fitting TRBD1. V shed 4 bases and J 5 bases; nucleotides not matched to a gene: 6. Germline V gene data show CDR1 as LNHNV and CDR2 as YYDKDF (reference sequence). The CDR3 is 14 residues long. The CDR3 DNA is TGTGCCACCAGCATGATCAGGGGGCAGACTGAAGCTTTCTTT. It yields the protein CATSMIRGQTEAFF.

The rearrangement links TRBV5-4 to TRBJ2-3; 9 nucleotides align to TRBD1. Germline CDR1 SGHNT, CDR2 YYREEE (reference sequence). CDR3 length equals 16 residues. With 5 bases clipped from V and 7 bases from J, the junction kept 14 bases outside the gene matches. CDR3 coding DNA: TGTGCCAGCAGTCGACCACAACAGGGGGCGGGATATACGCAGTATTTT. Amino acids: CASSRPQQGAGYTQYF.

The gene calls are TRBV2 and TRBJ1-5, with unresolved D. V was shortened by 2 bases and J by 4 bases, with 15 bases between the two germline ends. The germline V gene encodes CDR1 SNHLY and CDR2 FYNNEI. This CDR3 spans 16 amino acids. The CDR3 here is CASSEINLGGNQPQHF. CDR3 nucleotides: TGTGCCAGCAGTGAAATTAATCTGGGAGGGAATCAGCCCCAGCATTTT.

This chain joins TRBV28 and TRBJ1-4; D is perhaps TRBD1 (5 bases). CDR1 and CDR2 (germline): MDHEN, SYDVKM. Trimming left V 2 bases short and J 6 bases short, with 13 bases between. The CDR3 extends over 15 amino acids. CDR3 sequence: CASSLARDGHEKLFF. The CDR3 bases are TGTGCCAGCAGTTTAGCGAGGGACGGCCATGAAAAACTGTTTTTT.

This clone was seen only a few times. This chain connects TRBV2 to TRBJ1-3; D not resolved. Germline CDR1 reads SNHLY; CDR2 reads FYNNEI. The CDR3 totals 13 residues. V lost 8 bases, J lost 1 base, and 9 bases lay in between. The CDR3 DNA is TGTGCCAGCCTCCAGGATTCTGGAAACACCATATATTTT. Translation gives CASLQDSGNTIYF.

The chain is built from TRBV7-3 and TRBJ2-2, with D perhaps TRBD2 (6 bases). Germline CDR1 SGHTA, CDR2 FQGTGA. V lost 0 bases, J lost 5 bases, and 13 bases lay in between. The CDR3 spans 16 residues. CDR3 region: CASSLTGRTQTGELFF. The CDR3 DNA follows: TGTGCCAGCAGCTTAACAGGGAGGACACAGACCGGGGAGCTGTTTTTT.

This chain connects TRBV5-4 to TRBJ1-1; tentatively, D is TRBD1 (5 bases). Per germline, CDR1 SGHNT and CDR2 YYREEE (reference sequence). The CDR3 length is 15 residues. V lost 0 bases to trimming and J lost 1 base, with 10 bases between them. The CDR3 spells CASSLAQTGNTEAFF. In nucleotides, the CDR3 is TGTGCCAGCAGCTTGGCCCAAACAGGGAACACTGAAGCTTTCTTT.

CDR3: CASQGNTGELFF. DNA of the CDR3: TGTGCCAGCCAGGGCAACACCGGGGAGCTGTTTTTT. This rearrangement joins TRBV14 to TRBJ2-2, with a weak D call TRBD1 (5 bases). CDR1 is SGHDN and CDR2 is FVKESK in the germline V gene. This CDR3 is 12 amino acids long. V was cut by 8 bases and J by 2 bases, with 6 bases left in between.

The chain employs TRBV6-5 and TRBJ1-5; no clear D. Trimming took 1 base from V and 6 from J, leaving 10 bases between them. This CDR3 comprises 14 residues. CDR1 MNHEY and CDR2 SVGAGI come from the germline V gene. CDR3 nucleotide sequence: TGTGCCAGCAGTTACTGGGGATACGGTCAGCCCCAGCATTTT. Protein: CASSYWGYGQPQHF.

This clone appeared once. The chain combines TRBV7-2 with TRBJ2-3; either TRBD1 or TRBD2 may fit D (5 bases each). Per germline, CDR1 SGHTA and CDR2 FQGNSA. The CDR3 is made up of 12 amino acids. V shed 1 base and J shed 13 bases, with 12 bases lying between them. In DNA, the CDR3 is TGTGCCAGCAGCTTAGTTGGGACGGGCGAGTATTTT. Its translation: CASSLVGTGEYF.

This clone has just one count. The J gene is TRBJ1-3, the V gene TRBV28; a possible D gene is TRBD1 (5 bases). Trimming stripped 5 bases from V and 0 bases from J, with 14 bases between. Germline lookup yields CDR1 MDHEN and CDR2 SYDVKM. The CDR3 is made up of 16 amino acids. DNA for the CDR3: TGTGCCAGCAGTGACCAGGGCTATAGCTCTGGAAACACCATATATTTT. Residues: CASSDQGYSSGNTIYF. Full variable domain (remainder filled in from reference TRBV28 and TRBJ1-3): DVKVTQSSRYLVKRTGEKVFLECVQDMDHENMFWYRQDPGLGLRLIYFSYDVKMKEKGDIPEGYSVSREKKERFSLILESASTNQTSMYLCASSDQGYSSGNTIYFGEGSWLTVV.

The chain combines TRBV7-2 with TRBJ2-7; 7 bases fit TRBD2. CDR3 length: 16 residues. Germline-derived CDR1 and CDR2 are SGHTA and FQGNSA. V shed 5 bases and J 7 bases; nucleotides not matched to a gene: 17. The CDR3 reads CASSMGNGPLGGEQYF. CDR3 in DNA: TGTGCCAGCAGCATGGGGAATGGACCCCTGGGGGGGGAGCAGTACTTC.

The chain employs TRBV19 and TRBJ2-5, with D unclear. With 1 base removed from V and 1 base from J, the gap between germline ends came to 4 bases. The length of the CDR3 is 13 residues. Per the germline V gene, CDR1 is LNHDA and CDR2 is SQIVND (reference sequence). The CDR3 loop is CASSIVGQETQYF. Here the CDR3 DNA reads TGTGCCAGTAGTATAGTGGGCCAAGAGACCCAGTACTTC.

The rearrangement uses TRBV6-5 and TRBJ2-7; TRBD1 might be the D (5 bases). Trimming removed 2 bases from V and 6 bases from J, with 17 bases in between. The CDR3 is 15 residues long. Looked up from germline, CDR1 is MNHEY and CDR2 is SVGAGI. The CDR3 spells CASSYLGSTGPEQYF. CDR3 DNA sequence: TGTGCCAGCAGTTACCTAGGCAGTACAGGACCCGAGCAGTACTTC.

The rearrangement uses TRBV6-5 and TRBJ2-5; 7 bases agree with TRBD2. The V and J ends lost 2 bases and 3 bases, in that order; junction bases with no gene match: 6. CDR3 length: 15 amino acids. CDR1 is MNHEY, CDR2 SVGAGI, per germline. Here the CDR3 DNA reads TGTGCCAGCAGTTACGGCGGGGGTATCAAAGAGACCCAGTACTTC. This translates into CASSYGGGIKETQYF.

This clone has a single count. The rearrangement joins TRBV6-1 to TRBJ2-2; D is perhaps TRBD1 or TRBD2 (5 bases each). V was cut by 2 bases and J by 5 bases, with 12 bases left in between. The germline gives CDR1 MNHNS, CDR2 SASEGT. There are 15 residues in the CDR3. This chain's CDR3 is CASSEPGRMTGELFF. The CDR3 DNA follows: TGTGCCAGCAGTGAACCGGGACGAATGACCGGGGAGCTGTTTTTT.

The chain combines TRBV2 with TRBJ1-1, with D possibly being TRBD1 (5 bases). CDR1 and CDR2 (germline): SNHLY, FYNNEI. CDR3 length equals 11 residues. The V gene lost 3 bases and the J gene lost 11 bases, with 10 bases spanning the gap. The CDR3 DNA reads as TGTGCCAGCAGTGAGGCAGGGATGGCTTTCTTT. Amino acid sequence: CASSEAGMAFF.

This chain joins TRBV2 and TRBJ2-7; D is possibly TRBD1 (5 bases). V shed 3 bases and J shed 3 bases, with 9 bases lying between them. The CDR3 runs to 13 residues. Looked up from germline, CDR1 is SNHLY and CDR2 is FYNNEI. The CDR3 loop is CASSDLQDYEQYF. CDR3 bases: TGTGCCAGCAGTGATCTACAGGACTACGAGCAGTACTTC.

The gene calls are TRBV18 and TRBJ1-1, with 9 positions matching TRBD1. CDR3 size: 15 residues. In germline, CDR1 is KGHSH, CDR2 LQKENI. With 3 bases clipped from V and 11 bases from J, the junction kept 13 bases outside the gene matches. The CDR3 nucleotides are TGTGCCAGCTCACCTGACGGACAGGGGTTGGGGAAGGCTTTCTTT. Encoded protein: CASSPDGQGLGKAFF.